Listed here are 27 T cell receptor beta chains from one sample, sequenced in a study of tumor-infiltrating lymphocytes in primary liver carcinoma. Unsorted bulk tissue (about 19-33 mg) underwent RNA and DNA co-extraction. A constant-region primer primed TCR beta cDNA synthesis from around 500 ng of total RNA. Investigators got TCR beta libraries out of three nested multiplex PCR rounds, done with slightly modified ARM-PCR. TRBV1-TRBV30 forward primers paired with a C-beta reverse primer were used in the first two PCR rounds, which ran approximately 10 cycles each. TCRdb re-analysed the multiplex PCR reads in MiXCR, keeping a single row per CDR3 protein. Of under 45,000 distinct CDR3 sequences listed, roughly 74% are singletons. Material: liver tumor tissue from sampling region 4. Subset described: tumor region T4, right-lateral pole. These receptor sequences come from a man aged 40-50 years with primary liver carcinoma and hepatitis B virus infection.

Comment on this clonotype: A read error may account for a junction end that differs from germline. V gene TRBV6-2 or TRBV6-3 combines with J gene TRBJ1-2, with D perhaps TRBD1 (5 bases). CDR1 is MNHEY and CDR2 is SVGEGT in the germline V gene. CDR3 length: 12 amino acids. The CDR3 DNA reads TGTGCTAGCAGCAAGAGACAGTATGGCTACACCTTC. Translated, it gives CASSKRQYGYTF.

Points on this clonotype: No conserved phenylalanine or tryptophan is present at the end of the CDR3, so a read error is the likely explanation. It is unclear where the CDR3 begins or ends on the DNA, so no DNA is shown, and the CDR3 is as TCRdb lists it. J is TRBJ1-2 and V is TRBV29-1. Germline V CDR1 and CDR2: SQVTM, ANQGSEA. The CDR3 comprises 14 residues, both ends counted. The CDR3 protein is CSVAPRLQGFWLHL.

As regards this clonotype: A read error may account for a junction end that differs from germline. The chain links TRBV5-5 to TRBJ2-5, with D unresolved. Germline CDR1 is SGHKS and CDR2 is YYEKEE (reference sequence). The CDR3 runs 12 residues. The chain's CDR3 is CASGLGIETQYF. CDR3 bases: TGTGCCAGCGGCTTAGGTATAGAGACCCAGTACTTC.

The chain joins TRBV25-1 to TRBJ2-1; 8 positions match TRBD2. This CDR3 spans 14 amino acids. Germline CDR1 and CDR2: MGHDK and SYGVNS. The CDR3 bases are TGTGCTAGGAGTGAGACTAGCGCTTACAATGAGCAGTTCTTC. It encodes CARSETSAYNEQFF.

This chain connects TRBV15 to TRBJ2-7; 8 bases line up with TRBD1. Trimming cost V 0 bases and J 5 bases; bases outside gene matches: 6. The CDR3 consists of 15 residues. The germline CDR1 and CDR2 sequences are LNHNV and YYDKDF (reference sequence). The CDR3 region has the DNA TGTGCCACCAGCAGAGACGCGGAGACAGGGGACGAGCAGTACTTC. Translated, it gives CATSRDAETGDEQYF. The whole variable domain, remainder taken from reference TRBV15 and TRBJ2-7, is DAMVIQNPRYQVTQFGKPVTLSCSQTLNHNVMYWYQQKSSQAPKLLFHYYDKDFNNEADTPDNFQSRRPNTSFCFLDIRSPGLGDTAMYLCATSRDAETGDEQYFGPGTRLTVT.

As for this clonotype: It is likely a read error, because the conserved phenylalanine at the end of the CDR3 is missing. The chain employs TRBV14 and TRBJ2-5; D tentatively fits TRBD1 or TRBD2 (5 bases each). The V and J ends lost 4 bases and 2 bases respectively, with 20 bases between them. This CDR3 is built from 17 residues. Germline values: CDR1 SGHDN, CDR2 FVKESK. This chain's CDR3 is CASSLARRWDQQETQYS. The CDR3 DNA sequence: TGTGCCAGCAGCCTAGCCCGGAGATGGGACCAGCAAGAGACCCAGTACTCC.

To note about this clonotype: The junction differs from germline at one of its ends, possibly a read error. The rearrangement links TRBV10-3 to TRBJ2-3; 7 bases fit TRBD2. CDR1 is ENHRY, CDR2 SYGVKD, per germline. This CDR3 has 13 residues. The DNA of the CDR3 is TGTGCCAACGGGGAGGGGTACACAGATGCGCAGTATTTT. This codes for CANGEGYTDAQYF.

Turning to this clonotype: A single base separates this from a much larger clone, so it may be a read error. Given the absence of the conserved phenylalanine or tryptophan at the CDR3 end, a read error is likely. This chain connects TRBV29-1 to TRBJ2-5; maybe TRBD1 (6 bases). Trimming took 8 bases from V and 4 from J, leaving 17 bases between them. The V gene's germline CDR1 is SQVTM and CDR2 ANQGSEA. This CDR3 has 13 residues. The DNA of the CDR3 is TGCAGCACTGGACAGAGAGTCCCAGAGACCCAGTACTCC. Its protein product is CSTGQRVPETQYS.

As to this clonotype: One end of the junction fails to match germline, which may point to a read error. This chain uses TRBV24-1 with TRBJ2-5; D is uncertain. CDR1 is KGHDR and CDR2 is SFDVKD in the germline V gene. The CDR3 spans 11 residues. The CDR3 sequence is CTTSVRETQYF. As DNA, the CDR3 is TGTACCACCAGTGTCCGAGAGACACAGTACTTC.

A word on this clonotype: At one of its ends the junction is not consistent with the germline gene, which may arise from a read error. The CDR3 sequence: CASSRGGTEAQCF. CDR3 in DNA: TGTGCCAGCAGCCGAGGCGGGACAGAGGCCCAGTGCTTC. The chain links TRBV12-3 or TRBV12-4 to TRBJ2-5; possible D gene TRBD1, 7 bases. CDR3 length equals 13 residues.

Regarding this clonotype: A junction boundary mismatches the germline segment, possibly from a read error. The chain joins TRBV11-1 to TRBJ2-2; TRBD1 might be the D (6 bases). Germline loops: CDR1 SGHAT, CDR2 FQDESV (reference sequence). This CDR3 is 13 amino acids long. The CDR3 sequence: CARNFWDTGEMFF. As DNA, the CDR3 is TGTGCCAGGAACTTTTGGGACACCGGGGAGATGTTTTTT.

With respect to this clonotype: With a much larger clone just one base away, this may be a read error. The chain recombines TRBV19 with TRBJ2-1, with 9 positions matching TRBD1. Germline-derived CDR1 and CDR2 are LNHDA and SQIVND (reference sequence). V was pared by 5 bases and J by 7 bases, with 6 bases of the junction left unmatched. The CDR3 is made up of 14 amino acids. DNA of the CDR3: TGTGCCAGTAGTCCGAGGACAGGGGTGAATGAGCAGTTCTTC. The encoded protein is CASSPRTGVNEQFF.

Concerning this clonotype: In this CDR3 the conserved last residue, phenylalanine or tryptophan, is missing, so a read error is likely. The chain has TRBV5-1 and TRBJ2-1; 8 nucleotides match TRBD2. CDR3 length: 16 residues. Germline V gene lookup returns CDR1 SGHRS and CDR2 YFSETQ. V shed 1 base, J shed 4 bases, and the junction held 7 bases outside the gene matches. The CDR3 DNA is TGCGCCAGCAGCTTGATAGGCGGGACTAGATACAATGAGCAGTTCTTA. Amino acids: CASSLIGGTRYNEQFL.

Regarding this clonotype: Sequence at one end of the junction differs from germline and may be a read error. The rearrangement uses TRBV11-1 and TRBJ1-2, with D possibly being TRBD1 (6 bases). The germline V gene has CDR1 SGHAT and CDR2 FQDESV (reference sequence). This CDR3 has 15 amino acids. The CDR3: CASSRDGGANYGYTF. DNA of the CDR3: TGTGCTAGCAGCCGCGACGGGGGGGCGAACTATGGGTACACCTTC. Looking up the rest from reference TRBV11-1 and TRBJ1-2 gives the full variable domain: EAEVAQSPRYKITEKSQAVAFWCDPISGHATLYWYRQILGQGPELLVQFQDESVVDDSQLPKDRFSAERLKGVDSTLKIQPAELGDSAMYLCASSRDGGANYGYTFGSGTRLTVV.

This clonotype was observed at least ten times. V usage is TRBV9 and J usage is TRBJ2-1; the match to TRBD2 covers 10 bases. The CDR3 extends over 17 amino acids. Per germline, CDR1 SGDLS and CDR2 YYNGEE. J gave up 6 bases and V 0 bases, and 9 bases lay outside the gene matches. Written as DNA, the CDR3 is TGTGCCAGCAGCGTAGGGGAGGGGACTAGCGTACGCAATGAGCAGTTCTTC. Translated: CASSVGEGTSVRNEQFF.

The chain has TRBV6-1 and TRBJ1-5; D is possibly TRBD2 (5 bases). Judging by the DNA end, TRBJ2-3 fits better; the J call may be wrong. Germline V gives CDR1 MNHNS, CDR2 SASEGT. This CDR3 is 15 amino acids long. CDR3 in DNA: TGTGCCAGCATTGCCTCTATAGGGAGCAGTCAACCCCAGTATTTT. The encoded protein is CASIASIGSSQPQYF.

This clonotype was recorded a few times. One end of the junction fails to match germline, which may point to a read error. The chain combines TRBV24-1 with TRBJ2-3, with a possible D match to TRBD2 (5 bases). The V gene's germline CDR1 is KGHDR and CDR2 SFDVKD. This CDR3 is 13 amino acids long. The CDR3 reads CATNDDGINTQYF. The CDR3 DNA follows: TGTGCCACCAATGATGACGGGATCAATACGCAGTATTTT.

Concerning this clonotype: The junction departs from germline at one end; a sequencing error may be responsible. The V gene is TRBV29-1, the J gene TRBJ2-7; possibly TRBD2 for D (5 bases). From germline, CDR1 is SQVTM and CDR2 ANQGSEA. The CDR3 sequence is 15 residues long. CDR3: CSIEDPRGSSSEQYF. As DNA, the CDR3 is TGCAGCATTGAAGATCCAAGAGGGAGCTCCAGCGAGCAGTACTTC.

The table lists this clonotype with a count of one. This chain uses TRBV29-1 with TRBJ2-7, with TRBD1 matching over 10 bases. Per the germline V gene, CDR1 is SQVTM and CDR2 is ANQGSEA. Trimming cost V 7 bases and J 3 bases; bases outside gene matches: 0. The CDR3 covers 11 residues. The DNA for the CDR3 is TGCAGCGGGACAGGGGGCTACGAGCAGTACTTC. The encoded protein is CSGTGGYEQYF.

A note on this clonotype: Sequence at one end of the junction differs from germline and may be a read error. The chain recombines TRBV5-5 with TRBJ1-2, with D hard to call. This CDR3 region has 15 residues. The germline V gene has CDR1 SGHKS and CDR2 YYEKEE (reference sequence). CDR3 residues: CASRAEDRYNFGYTF. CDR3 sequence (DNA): TGTGCCAGCAGAGCAGAGGACCGTTATAACTTTGGCTACACCTTC.

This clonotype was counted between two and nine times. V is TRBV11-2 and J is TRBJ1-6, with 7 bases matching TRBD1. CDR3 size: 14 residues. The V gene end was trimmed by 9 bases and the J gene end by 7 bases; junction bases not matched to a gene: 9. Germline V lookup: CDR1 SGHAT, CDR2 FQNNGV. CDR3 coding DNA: TGTGCCAGTAGAATAGGGACAGCAAATTCACCCCTCCACTTT. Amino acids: CASRIGTANSPLHF. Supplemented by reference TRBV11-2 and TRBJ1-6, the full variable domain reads EAGVAQSPRYKIIEKRQSVAFWCNPISGHATLYWYQQILGQGPKLLIQFQNNGVVDDSQLPKDRFSAERLKGVDSTLKIQPAKLEDSAVYLCASRIGTANSPLHFGNGTRLTVT.

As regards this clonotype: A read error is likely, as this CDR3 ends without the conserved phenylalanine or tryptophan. For the CDR3, the DNA is TGTGCCAGCAGATACGAGGTACCCTACGAACAGTACTCC. Its translation: CASRYEVPYEQYS. The V call is TRBV6-2 or TRBV6-3, the J call TRBJ2-7, with D hard to call. Germline CDR1 reads MNHEY; CDR2 reads SVGEGT. This CDR3 spans 13 amino acids.

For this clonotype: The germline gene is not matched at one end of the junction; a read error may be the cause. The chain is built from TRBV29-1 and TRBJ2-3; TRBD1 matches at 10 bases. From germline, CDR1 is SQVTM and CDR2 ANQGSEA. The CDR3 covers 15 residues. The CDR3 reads CSIELWDRGTDTQYF. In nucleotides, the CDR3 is TGCAGCATTGAGCTGTGGGACAGGGGAACAGATACGCAGTATTTT.

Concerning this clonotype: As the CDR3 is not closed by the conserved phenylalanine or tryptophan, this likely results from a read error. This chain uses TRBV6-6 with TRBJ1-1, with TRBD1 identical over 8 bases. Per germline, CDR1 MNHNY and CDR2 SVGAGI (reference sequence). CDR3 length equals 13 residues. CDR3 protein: CTSSTGGTTEAFS. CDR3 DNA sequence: TGTACCAGTAGCACAGGGGGGACTACTGAAGCTTTCTCT.

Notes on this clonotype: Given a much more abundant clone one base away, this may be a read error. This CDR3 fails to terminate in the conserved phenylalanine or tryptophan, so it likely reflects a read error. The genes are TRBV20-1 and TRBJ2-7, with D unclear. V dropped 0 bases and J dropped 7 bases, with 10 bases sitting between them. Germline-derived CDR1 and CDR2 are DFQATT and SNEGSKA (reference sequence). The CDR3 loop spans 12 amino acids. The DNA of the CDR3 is TGCAGTGCTAGAGAATCTGCTGTAGAGCAGTACATC. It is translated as CSARESAVEQYI.

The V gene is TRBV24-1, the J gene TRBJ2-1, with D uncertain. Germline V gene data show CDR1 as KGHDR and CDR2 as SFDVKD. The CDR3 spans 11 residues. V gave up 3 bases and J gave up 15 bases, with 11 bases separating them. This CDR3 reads CATSDGIEVFF. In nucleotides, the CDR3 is TGTGCCACCAGTGATGGTATTGAGGTGTTCTTC.

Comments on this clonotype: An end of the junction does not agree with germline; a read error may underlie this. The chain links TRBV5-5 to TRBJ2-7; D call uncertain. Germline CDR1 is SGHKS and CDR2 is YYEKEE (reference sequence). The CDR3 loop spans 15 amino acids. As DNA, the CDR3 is TGTGCCAGCAGCCCAGTGGCAATTCCCCTCTCCGAGCAATACTTC. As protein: CASSPVAIPLSEQYF.